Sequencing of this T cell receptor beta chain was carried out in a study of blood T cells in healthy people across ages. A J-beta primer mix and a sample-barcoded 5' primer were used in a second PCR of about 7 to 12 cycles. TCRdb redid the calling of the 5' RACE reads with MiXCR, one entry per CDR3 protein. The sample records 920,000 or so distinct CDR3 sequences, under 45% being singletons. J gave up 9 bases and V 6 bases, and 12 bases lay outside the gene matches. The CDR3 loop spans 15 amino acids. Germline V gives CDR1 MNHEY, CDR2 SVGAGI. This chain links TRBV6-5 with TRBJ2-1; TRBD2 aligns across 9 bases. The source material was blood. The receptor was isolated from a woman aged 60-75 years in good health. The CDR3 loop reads CASRWKLAGPGEQFF. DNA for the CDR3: TGTGCCAGCAGATGGAAGCTAGCGGGGCCCGGTGAGCAGTTCTTC.